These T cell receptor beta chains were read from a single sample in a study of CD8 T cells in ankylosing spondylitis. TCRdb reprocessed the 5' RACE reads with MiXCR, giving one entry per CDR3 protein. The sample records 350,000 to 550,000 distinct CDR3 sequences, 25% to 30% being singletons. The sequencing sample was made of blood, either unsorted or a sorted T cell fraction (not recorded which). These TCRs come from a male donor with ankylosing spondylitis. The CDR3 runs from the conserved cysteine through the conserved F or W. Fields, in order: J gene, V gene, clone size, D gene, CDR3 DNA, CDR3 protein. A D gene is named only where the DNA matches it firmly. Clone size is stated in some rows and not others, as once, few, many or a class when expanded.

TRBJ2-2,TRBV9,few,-,TGTGCCAGCAGCGTAGGTGGAAATGCCGGGGAGCTGTTTTTT,CASSVGGNAGELFF
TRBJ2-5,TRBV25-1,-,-,TGTGCCAGCAGCCGATCCACAAATCAAGAGACCCAGTACTTC,CASSRSTNQETQYF
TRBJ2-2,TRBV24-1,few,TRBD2,TGTGCCACTAGCGGGAGGGCCCCCAACACCGGGGAGCTGTTTTTT,CATSGRAPNTGELFF
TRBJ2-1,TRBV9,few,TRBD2,TGTGCCAGCAGCGTCGGGACTAGCGGGAGAAATGAGCAGTTCTTC,CASSVGTSGRNEQFF
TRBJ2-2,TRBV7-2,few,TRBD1,TGTGCCAGCAGCAGGACAGGGGATCACGGGGAGCTGTTTTTT,CASSRTGDHGELFF
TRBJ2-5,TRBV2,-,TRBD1,TGTGCCAGCAGGGGACAGCTTGTCGACTCGGAGACCCAGTACTTC,CASRGQLVDSETQYF
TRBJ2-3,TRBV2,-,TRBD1,TGTGCCAGCAGTCCCGGGACAGGGATCAGTCAGTATTTT,CASSPGTGISQYF
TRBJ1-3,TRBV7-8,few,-,TGTGCCAGCAGCTTCTCGAATTCTGGAAACACCATATATTTT,CASSFSNSGNTIYF
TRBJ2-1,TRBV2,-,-,TGTGCCAGCAAGGCCAGCGGGAATGAGCAGTTCTTC,CASKASGNEQFF
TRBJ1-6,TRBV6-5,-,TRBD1,TGTGCCAGCAGTTACTCGCTCGGACAGGGGAGTTCACCCCTCCACTTT,CASSYSLGQGSSPLHF
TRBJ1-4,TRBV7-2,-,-,TGTGCCAGCAGCCCCCAATCGAGTCATAATGAAAAACTGTTTTTT,CASSPQSSHNEKLFF
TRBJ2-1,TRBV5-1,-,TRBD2,TGCGCCAGCAGCATTGGACTAGCGGGGTTTAGTGAGCAGTTCTTC,CASSIGLAGFSEQFF
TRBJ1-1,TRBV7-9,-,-,TGTGCCAGCAGCTTAAGCGGAGAAGCTTCTTTCTTT,CASSLSGEASFF
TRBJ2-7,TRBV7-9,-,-,TGTGCCAGCAGCACCGGTCTCATAGGGCAGTACTTC,CASSTGLIGQYF
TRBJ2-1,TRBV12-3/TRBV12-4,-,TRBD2,TGTGCCAGCATTTCCGGGACTAGCGGGAGGAATGAGCAGTTCTTC,CASISGTSGRNEQFF
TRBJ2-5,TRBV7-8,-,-,TGTGCCAGCAGCTTTGGACTGAGGCAAGAGACCCAGTACTTC,CASSFGLRQETQYF
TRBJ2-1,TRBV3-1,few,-,TGTGCCAGCAGCTACTATACAGTGGATGAGCAGTTCTTC,CASSYYTVDEQFF
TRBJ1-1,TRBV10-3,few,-,TGTGCCGTAACAACAGGTTCTGACACTGAAGCTTTCTTT,CAVTTGSDTEAFF
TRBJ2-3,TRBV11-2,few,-,TGTGCCGTGGGGAGGTCTAGCACAGATACGCAGTATTTT,CAVGRSSTDTQYF
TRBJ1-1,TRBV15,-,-,TGTGCCACCAGCAGCGGAGATGGTATGGAAGCTTTCTTT,CATSSGDGMEAFF
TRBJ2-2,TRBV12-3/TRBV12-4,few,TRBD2,TGTGCCAGCAGCCCGGGACTAGCGGGAGGGAGCACCGGGGAGCTGTTTTTT,CASSPGLAGGSTGELFF
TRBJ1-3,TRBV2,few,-,TGTGCCAGCAGTGAGAGTGGGGCTGGTGGAAACACCATATATTTT,CASSESGAGGNTIYF
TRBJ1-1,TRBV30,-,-,TGTGCCTGGCGTAGCACTGAAGCTTTCTTT,CAWRSTEAFF
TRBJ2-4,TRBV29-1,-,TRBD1,TGCAGCGCCACGAACTGGGACAGGGTAGCCAAAAACATTCAGTACTTC,CSATNWDRVAKNIQYF
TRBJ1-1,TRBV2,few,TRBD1,TGTGCCAGCCTCACGGGACAGGGGAACACTGAAGCTTTCTTT,CASLTGQGNTEAFF
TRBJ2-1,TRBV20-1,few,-,TGCAGTGCACCTGACTACGTGGGACAAAGAGGCGAGCAGTTCTTC,CSAPDYVGQRGEQFF
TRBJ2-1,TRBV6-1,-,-,TGTGCCAGCAGCACCCTTGGAGCGGGTGACTACAATGAGCAGTTCTTC,CASSTLGAGDYNEQFF
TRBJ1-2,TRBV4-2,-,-,TGTGCCAGCAGCCCGGAGGGACACGCAAACTATGGCTACACCTTC,CASSPEGHANYGYTF
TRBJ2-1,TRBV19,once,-,TGTGCCAGTAGTAACCGGGGCCTAAACCACAATGAGCAGTTCTTC,CASSNRGLNHNEQFF
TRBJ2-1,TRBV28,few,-,TGTGCCAGCACAGGAGCGTACAATGAGCAGTTCTTC,CASTGAYNEQFF
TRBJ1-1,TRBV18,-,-,TGTGCCAGCTCACCACGGGAGGGCCCCGAACATGGAGCTTTCTTT,CASSPREGPEHGAFF
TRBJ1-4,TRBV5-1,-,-,TGCGCCAGCAGCCACCGGACGGACGCTAATGAAAAACTGTTTTTT,CASSHRTDANEKLFF
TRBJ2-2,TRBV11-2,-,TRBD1,TGTGCCAGCAGCTTACACCTCCGACAGGGACCCCTTCTTAACACCGGGGAGCTGTTTTTT,CASSLHLRQGPLLNTGELFF
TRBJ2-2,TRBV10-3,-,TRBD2,TGTGCCATCAGTGAACTAGCGGGACTCACCGGGGAGCTGTTTTTT,CAISELAGLTGELFF
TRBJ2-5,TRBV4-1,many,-,TGCGCCAGCAGCCAAGATCCCCCAGGGGGAGGAATAGAGACCCAGTACTTC,CASSQDPPGGGIETQYF
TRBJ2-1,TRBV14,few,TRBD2,TGTGCCAGCAGCCAGGTAGCGGGAGGTAGCAATGAGCAGTTCTTC,CASSQVAGGSNEQFF
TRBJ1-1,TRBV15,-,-,TGTGCCACCACCCCGAGGAGGAGGTCTGGGACTGAAGCTTTCTTT,CATTPRRRSGTEAFF
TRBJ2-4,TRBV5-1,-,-,TGCGCCAGCAGCTTAGGCAGTAACTCCGGGGCGAACATTCAGTACTTC,CASSLGSNSGANIQYF
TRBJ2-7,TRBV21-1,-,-,TGTGCCAGCAGCAAAGGGGGGGCACACAGCTCCTACGAGCAGTACTTC,CASSKGGAHSSYEQYF
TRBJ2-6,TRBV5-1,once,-,TGCGCCAGCAGCCCCCGGGACCGAGCCTCTGGGGCCAACGTCCTGACTTTC,CASSPRDRASGANVLTF
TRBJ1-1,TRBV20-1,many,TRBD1,TGCAGTGCCCCTGACAGGGGCTTCACTGAAGCTTTCTTT,CSAPDRGFTEAFF
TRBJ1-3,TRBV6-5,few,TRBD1,TGTGCCAGCAGTTACGACGGGACAGGGAACGGAAACACCATATATTTT,CASSYDGTGNGNTIYF
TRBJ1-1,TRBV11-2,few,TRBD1,TGTGCCAGCAGCCCTAGACAGGGGACCTACACTGAAGCTTTCTTT,CASSPRQGTYTEAFF
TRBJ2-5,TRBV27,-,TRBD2,TGTGCCAGCAGTACACTAGCGGGATCGACCCAGTACTTC,CASSTLAGSTQYF
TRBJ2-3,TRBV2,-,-,TGTGCCAGCAGTGAAGAATTTGGCCTCACAGATACGCAGTATTTT,CASSEEFGLTDTQYF
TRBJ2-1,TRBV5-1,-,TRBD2,TGCGCCAGCAGCTTGGAAGCTAGCGGCAGCCTACGGTTC,CASSLEASGSLRF
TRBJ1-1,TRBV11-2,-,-,TGTGCCAGCAGCTCCCAAACGAACACTGAAGCTTTCTTT,CASSSQTNTEAFF
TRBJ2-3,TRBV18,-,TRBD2,TGTGCCAGCTCACGGACTAGCGCGACAGATACGCAGTATTTT,CASSRTSATDTQYF